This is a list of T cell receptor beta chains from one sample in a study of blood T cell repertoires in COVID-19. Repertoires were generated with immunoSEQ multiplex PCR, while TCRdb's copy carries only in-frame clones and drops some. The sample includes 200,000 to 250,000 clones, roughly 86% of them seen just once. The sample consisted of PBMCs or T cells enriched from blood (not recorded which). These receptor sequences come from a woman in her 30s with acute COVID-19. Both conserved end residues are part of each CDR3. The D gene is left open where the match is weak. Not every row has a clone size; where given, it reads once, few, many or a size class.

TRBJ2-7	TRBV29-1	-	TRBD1	TGCAGCGTTGAATCGACGGGACAGGCAAGCGAGCAGTACTTC	CSVESTGQASEQYF
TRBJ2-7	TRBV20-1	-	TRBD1	TGCAGTGCTCGGGACAGCTACGAGCAGTACTTC	CSARDSYEQYF
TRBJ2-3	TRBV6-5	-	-	TGTGCCAGCAGTTGGGGCTCCGGCGATACGCAGTATTTT	CASSWGSGDTQYF
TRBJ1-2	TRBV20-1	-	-	TGCAGTGCTGGCCCCTCCAAGGGCTACACCTTC	CSAGPSKGYTF
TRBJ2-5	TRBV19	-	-	TGTGCCAGTAGTGAGACAGTTCGAGAGACCCAGTACTTC	CASSETVRETQYF
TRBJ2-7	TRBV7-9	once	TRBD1	TGTGCCAGCAGCTTCCACCCCGACAGGGGGGAGTACGAGCAGTACTTC	CASSFHPDRGEYEQYF
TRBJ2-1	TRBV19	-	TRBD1	TGTGCCAGCCACTTTCATGGGACAGCTGGTAATGAGCAGTTCTTC	CASHFHGTAGNEQFF
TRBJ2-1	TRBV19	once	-	TGTGCCAGTAGTATCAACAGGCGGGGCGAGCAGTTCTTC	CASSINRRGEQFF
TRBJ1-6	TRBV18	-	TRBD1	TGTGCCAGCTCCAGTCGACAGGGGCGGGATAATTCACCCCTCCACTTT	CASSSRQGRDNSPLHF
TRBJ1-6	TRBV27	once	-	TGTGCCAGCAGTTTAGTGGGCCAAACGCATAATTCACCCCTCCACTTT	CASSLVGQTHNSPLHF
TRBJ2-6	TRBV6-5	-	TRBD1	TGTGCCAGCAGCGACACAGGGGGCTTGGCCAACGTCCTGACTTTC	CASSDTGGLANVLTF
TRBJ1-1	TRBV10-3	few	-	TGTGCCATCAGTGTAGATACGGGACAGAACACTGAAGCTTTCTTT	CAISVDTGQNTEAFF
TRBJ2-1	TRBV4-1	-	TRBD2	TGCGCCAGCAGCCAAGGGTTGAGCGGGGGGGCATATGAGCAGTTCTTC	CASSQGLSGGAYEQFF
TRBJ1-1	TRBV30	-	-	TGTGCCTGGAGTGTACAGAGCGGGGTCACTGAAGCTTTCTTT	CAWSVQSGVTEAFF
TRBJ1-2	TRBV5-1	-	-	TGCGCCAGCAGCTCGATCCAGGAATACGGCTACACCTTC	CASSSIQEYGYTF
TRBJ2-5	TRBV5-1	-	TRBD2	TGCGCCAGCAGCGGGTCCGGGACTAGCGGGGGGGCGATTGGGACCCAGTACTTC	CASSGSGTSGGAIGTQYF
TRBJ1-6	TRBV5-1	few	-	TGCGCCAGCAGCTTGAGGGGGGGAAATTCACCCCTCCACTTT	CASSLRGGNSPLHF
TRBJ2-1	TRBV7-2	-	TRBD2	TGTGCCAGCAGCCCTCTCTGGGCGGGGGGGGACAATGAGCAGTTCTTC	CASSPLWAGGDNEQFF
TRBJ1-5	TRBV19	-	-	TGTGCCAGTACCGCCATTGAAGGGGCAAATCAGCCCCAGCATTTT	CASTAIEGANQPQHF
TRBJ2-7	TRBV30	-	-	TGTGCCTGGAGTGTTGGAGGGGCCTCTTACGAGCAGTACTTC	CAWSVGGASYEQYF
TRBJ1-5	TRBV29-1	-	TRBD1	TGCAGCGTTGAAGGGACAGGGGATCAGCCCCAGCATTTT	CSVEGTGDQPQHF
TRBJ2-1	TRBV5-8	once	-	TGTGCCAGCAGCTTCGAGGACACTAACAATGAGCAGTTCTTC	CASSFEDTNNEQFF
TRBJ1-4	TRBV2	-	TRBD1	TGTGCCACCCAGCTCGGGACAGGGAATGAAAAACTGTTTTTT	CATQLGTGNEKLFF
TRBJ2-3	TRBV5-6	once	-	TGTGCCAGCAGCTTACTCGCGGCTAGCACAGATACGCAGTATTTT	CASSLLAASTDTQYF
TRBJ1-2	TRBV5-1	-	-	TGCGCCAGCAGCTTACGGGGGAACTATGGCTACACCTTC	CASSLRGNYGYTF
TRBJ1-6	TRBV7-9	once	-	TGTGCCAGCAGCTTCGCTGTCAGAAATTCACCCCTCCACTTT	CASSFAVRNSPLHF
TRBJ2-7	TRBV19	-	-	TGTGCCAGTAGTATAGCGTCACAGGGAGGGTACGAGCAGTACTTC	CASSIASQGGYEQYF
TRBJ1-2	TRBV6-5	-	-	TGTGCCAGCAGTTCCCGACCGGGGGGTGGCTACACCTTC	CASSSRPGGGYTF
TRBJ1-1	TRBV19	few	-	TGTGCCAGTAGTAGGCTACCGTTGGGGCAGCCGGATACTGAAGCTTTCTTT	CASSRLPLGQPDTEAFF
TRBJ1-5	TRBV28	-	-	TGTGCCAGCAGATCAGGGGACCAGCCCCAGCATTTT	CASRSGDQPQHF
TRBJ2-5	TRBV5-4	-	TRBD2	TGTGCCAGCAGTTCTAGCGGGGGGGATCAAGAGACCCAGTACTTC	CASSSSGGDQETQYF
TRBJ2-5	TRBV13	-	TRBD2	TGTGCCAGCAGCCCCCTCGGACTAGCGGATGAGACCCAGTACTTC	CASSPLGLADETQYF
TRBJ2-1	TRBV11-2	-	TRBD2	TGTGCCAGCAGCTCCGGTGGGGGGGTGGATGAGCAGTTCTTC	CASSSGGGVDEQFF
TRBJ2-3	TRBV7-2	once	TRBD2	TGTGCCAGCAGCTCTCGGGGCGGGGGGGCCGATACGCAGTATTTT	CASSSRGGGADTQYF
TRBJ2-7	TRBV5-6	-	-	TGTGCCAGCAGCGGGACAGTCAGGGGGACTAGAACCTACGAGCAGTACTTC	CASSGTVRGTRTYEQYF
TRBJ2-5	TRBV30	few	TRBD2	TGTGCCTGGAGTGTGGGCCTAGCGGCGCAAGAGACCCAGTACTTC	CAWSVGLAAQETQYF
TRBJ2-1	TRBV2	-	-	TGTGCCAGCACGGGTGTGGCAGCTTTCTACAATGAGCAGTTCTTC	CASTGVAAFYNEQFF
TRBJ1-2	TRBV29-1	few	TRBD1	TGCAGCGCCGGGACAGGGGGCAAGAACTATGGCTACACCTTC	CSAGTGGKNYGYTF
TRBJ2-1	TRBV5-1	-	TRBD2	TGCGCCAGCAGCTCATTTGCTAGCGGGGTTTACAATGAGCAGTTCTTC	CASSSFASGVYNEQFF
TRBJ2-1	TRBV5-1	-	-	TGCGCCAGCAGCAAAGAGCGGGCCGCGGATGAGCAGTTCTTC	CASSKERAADEQFF
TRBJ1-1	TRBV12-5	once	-	TGTGCTAGTGGTTTCTCACCCTCTGGGGGCCCTGAAGCTTTCTTT	CASGFSPSGGPEAFF
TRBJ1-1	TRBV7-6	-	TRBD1	TGTGCCAGCAGCCCACGCTCGACAGGGGGTGTTACTGAAGCTTTCTTT	CASSPRSTGGVTEAFF
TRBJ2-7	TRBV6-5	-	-	TGTGCCAGCAGTTACGGGAACCTGAGGGCCTACGAGCAGTACTTC	CASSYGNLRAYEQYF
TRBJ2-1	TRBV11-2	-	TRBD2	TGTGCCAGCAGCTCCCCTGGGGGGGACGCCTACAATGAGCAGTTCTTC	CASSSPGGDAYNEQFF
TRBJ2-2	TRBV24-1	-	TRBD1	TGTGCCACAGGGACAGCGAACACCGGGGAGCTGTTTTTT	CATGTANTGELFF
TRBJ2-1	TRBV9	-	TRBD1	TGTGCCAGCAGCGTAGAGGGACAGGGCTCCTACAATGAGCAGTTCTTC	CASSVEGQGSYNEQFF
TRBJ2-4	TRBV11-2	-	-	TGTGCCAGCAGCCACACCCGACAGTTCCACCTAGCCAAAAACATTCAGTACTTC	CASSHTRQFHLAKNIQYF
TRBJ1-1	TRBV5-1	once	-	TGCGCCAGCACCCGCGGGGGCTACACTGAAGCTTTCTTT	CASTRGGYTEAFF